These 21 T cell receptor beta chains were sequenced from one sample in a study of blood T cell repertoires in COVID-19. Profiling relied on immunoSEQ multiplex PCR, and the TCRdb table lists in-frame clones only, not all of them. The profile shows over 200,000 clones, roughly 80% of them singletons. The specimen sequenced was PBMCs or T cells enriched from blood (not recorded which). These receptors originate from a man in his fifties or sixties who had recovered from COVID-19.

The chain carries TRBV19 and TRBJ2-7, with TRBD1 identical over 7 bases. From germline, CDR1 is LNHDA and CDR2 SQIVND (reference sequence). The CDR3 is 15 residues long. V dropped 5 bases and J dropped 2; count of bases not matched to a gene: 9. CDR3 in amino acids: CASSPGTALTYEQYF. In DNA, the CDR3 is TGTGCCAGTAGTCCCGGGACAGCCCTAACCTACGAGCAGTACTTC.

This rearrangement joins TRBV5-1 to TRBJ1-2; possibly TRBD1 for D (6 bases). This CDR3 is built from 15 residues. The germline V and J ends were trimmed by 4 bases and 5 bases, with 18 bases remaining between them. Germline lookup yields CDR1 SGHRS and CDR2 YFSETQ. The DNA for the CDR3 is TGCGCCAGCAGCAAGGGGGACGCACTTAATTATGGCTACACCTTC. Encoded protein: CASSKGDALNYGYTF.

This clone appeared a few times. The CDR3 spells CASTRRVFGDYGYTF. The CDR3 DNA is TGTGCCAGCACTCGGAGGGTGTTCGGGGACTATGGCTACACCTTC. The chain recombines TRBV5-8 with TRBJ1-2; D unresolved. The CDR3 consists of 15 residues. CDR1 SGHTS and CDR2 YDEGEE come from the germline V gene. With 6 bases removed from V and 3 bases from J, the gap between germline ends came to 18 bases.

The rearrangement links TRBV14 to TRBJ2-5, with a possible D match to TRBD2 (5 bases). Germline CDR1 reads SGHDN; CDR2 reads FVKESK. V was clipped by 4 bases and J by 4 bases, with 16 bases between them. This CDR3 is 15 amino acids long. CDR3 loop: CASSRQLGLGETQYF. CDR3 in DNA: TGTGCCAGCAGCCGCCAACTAGGTCTTGGAGAGACCCAGTACTTC.

The chain is built from TRBV7-9 and TRBJ2-2; 7 bases are shared with TRBD1. Germline CDR1 reads SEHNR; CDR2 reads FQNEAQ (reference sequence). Trimming cost V 1 base and J 2 bases; bases outside gene matches: 4. The CDR3 consists of 16 residues. The DNA for the CDR3 is TGTGCCAGCAGCTTAGGGGGACAGAGCAACACCGGGGAGCTGTTTTTT. This translates into CASSLGGQSNTGELFF.

The V and J genes are TRBV19 and TRBJ2-7; 13 bases line up with TRBD2. The CDR3 consists of 14 residues. Trimming at V came to 6 bases and at J to 6 bases, leaving 5 bases not matched to a gene. Germline assignment: CDR1 LNHDA and CDR2 SQIVND (reference sequence). This chain's CDR3 is CASSWTSGGFEQYF. The CDR3, as DNA: TGTGCCAGTAGCTGGACTAGCGGGGGTTTCGAGCAGTACTTC. Supplemented by reference TRBV19 and TRBJ2-7, the full variable domain reads DGGITQSPKYLFRKEGQNVTLSCEQNLNHDAMYWYRQDPGQGLRLIYYSQIVNDFQKGDIAEGYSVSREKKESFPLTVTSAQKNPTAFYLCASSWTSGGFEQYFGPGTRLTVT.

V gene TRBV30 combines with J gene TRBJ1-2; a possible D gene is TRBD1 (6 bases). The CDR3 loop spans 15 amino acids. The germline V and J ends were trimmed by 2 bases and 3 bases, with 16 bases remaining between them. Germline CDR1 GTSNPN, CDR2 SVGIG (reference sequence). The CDR3 DNA follows: TGTGCCTGGAGTCCAGGGGAGTGGGAAGACTATGGCTACACCTTC. It yields the protein CAWSPGEWEDYGYTF.

The chain employs TRBV5-5 and TRBJ2-7; TRBD1 agrees at 8 bases. Germline CDR1 SGHKS, CDR2 YYEKEE (reference sequence). The CDR3 consists of 14 residues. V gave up 4 bases and J gave up 0 bases; unmatched junction bases: 3. The CDR3 sequence: CASSPGQDSYEQYF. Written as DNA, the CDR3 is TGTGCCAGCAGCCCGGGACAGGACTCCTACGAGCAGTACTTC.

The rearrangement links TRBV10-3 to TRBJ1-2; 9 nucleotides align to TRBD1. V lost 0 bases and J lost 9; bases outside the gene matches: 5. The CDR3 has 14 amino acids. Germline V gene lookup returns CDR1 ENHRY and CDR2 SYGVKD. This CDR3 reads CAISESKDRGSYTF. The CDR3 nucleotides are TGTGCCATCAGTGAGTCGAAGGACAGGGGTAGCTACACCTTC.

V gene TRBV13 combines with J gene TRBJ2-7; D is ambiguous. Germline lookup yields CDR1 PRHDT and CDR2 FYEKMQ (reference sequence). The ends were cut back, 8 bases at V and 3 bases at J, with 11 bases in the middle. CDR3 length equals 12 residues. CDR3 in DNA: TGTGCCAGCCCCAAACATCGCTACGAGCAGTACTTC. Translation gives CASPKHRYEQYF.

This clone was recorded once. The chain recombines TRBV2 with TRBJ1-2; a weak D match, TRBD1 (5 bases). With 2 bases removed from V and 4 bases from J, the gap between germline ends came to 17 bases. CDR3 size: 16 residues. Germline CDR1 is SNHLY and CDR2 is FYNNEI. The CDR3 protein is CASSESKWGLGYGYTF. Written as DNA, the CDR3 is TGTGCCAGCAGTGAATCTAAATGGGGCTTGGGCTATGGCTACACCTTC.

The V gene is TRBV7-3, the J gene TRBJ2-1; tentative D call: TRBD2 (7 bases). The CDR3 covers 16 residues. Germline V gene sequence: CDR1 SGHTA, CDR2 FQGTGA. V was shortened by 2 bases and J by 9 bases, with 20 bases between the two germline ends. The CDR3 sequence is CASSLRGAISLGEQFF. In nucleotides, the CDR3 is TGTGCCAGCAGCTTACGGGGGGCGATATCCTTGGGTGAGCAGTTCTTC.

V usage is TRBV14 and J usage is TRBJ2-3, with D maybe TRBD2 (5 bases). The CDR3 runs 12 residues. Germline V gives CDR1 SGHDN, CDR2 FVKESK. The V gene lost 3 bases and the J gene lost 13 bases, with 14 bases spanning the gap. In nucleotides, the CDR3 is TGTGCCAGCAGCCACATGGGCGTCGGGGAGTATTTT. This codes for CASSHMGVGEYF.

A single count supports this clone. The chain employs TRBV3-1 (or the pseudogene TRBV3-2) and TRBJ2-5, with TRBD2 matching 12 bases. Trimming at V came to 6 bases and at J to 2 bases, leaving 1 base not matched to a gene. Looked up from germline, CDR1 is LGHDT and CDR2 is YNNKEL (reference sequence). The CDR3 has 14 amino acids. The CDR3 region is CASRLAGGQETQYF. For the CDR3, the DNA is TGTGCCAGCAGGCTAGCGGGGGGGCAAGAGACCCAGTACTTC.

The V gene is TRBV6-5, the J gene TRBJ1-4, with 7 bases fitting TRBD1. J lost 7 bases, V lost 5 bases, and 7 bases had no gene match. Germline lookup yields CDR1 MNHEY and CDR2 SVGAGI. The CDR3 covers 14 residues. CDR3 DNA sequence: TGTGCCAGCAGTAACCGGGACAGAGGTGAAAAACTGTTTTTT. Protein sequence: CASSNRDRGEKLFF.

The chain couples TRBV21-1 to TRBJ1-6; TRBD1, the table's D call, lacks a check against the DNA. TRBV21-1 represents a pseudogene. The CDR3 covers 14 residues. In DNA, the CDR3 is TGTGCCAGCAAAAAGACAGTATTTAATTCACCCCTCCACTTT. This translates into CASKKTVFNSPLHF.

This chain uses TRBV25-1 with TRBJ1-5; weak D call: TRBD1 (5 bases). V was clipped by 5 bases and J by 3 bases, with 11 bases between them. The germline V gene has CDR1 MGHDK and CDR2 SYGVNS. The CDR3 is 14 residues long. In DNA form, the CDR3 reads TGTGCCAGCAGTCTTATAGGGGTCAATCAGCCCCAGCATTTT. It yields the protein CASSLIGVNQPQHF. The entire variable domain, with the rest obtained from reference TRBV25-1 and TRBJ1-5, is as follows: EADIYQTPRYLVIGTGKKITLECSQTMGHDKMYWYQQDPGMELHLIHYSYGVNSTEKGDLSSESTVSRIRTEHFPLTLESARPSHTSQYLCASSLIGVNQPQHFGDGTRLSIL.

This chain links TRBV3-1 (or the pseudogene TRBV3-2) with TRBJ1-1; D gene ambiguous. Trimming took off 3 bases at V and 4 bases at J, with 9 bases between the two ends. The CDR3 totals 13 residues. Germline V gene sequence: CDR1 LGHDT, CDR2 YNNKEL (reference sequence). This CDR3 reads CASSQSPLTEAFF. DNA for the CDR3: TGTGCCAGCAGCCAGAGCCCCCTCACTGAAGCTTTCTTT.

Written as DNA, the CDR3 is TGTGCCAGCAGACCCGGCGCGGACACTGAAGCTTTCTTT. Its translation: CASRPGADTEAFF. This rearrangement joins TRBV6-5 to TRBJ1-1, with D unclear. The CDR3 is 13 amino acids. Trimming removed 6 bases at V and 3 bases at J, with 11 bases between. CDR1 is MNHEY and CDR2 is SVGAGI in the germline V gene.

The chain couples TRBV5-1 to TRBJ2-2; TRBD1 aligns across 9 bases. Germline CDR1 reads SGHRS; CDR2 reads YFSETQ. The length of the CDR3 is 14 residues. V shed 4 bases, J shed 6 bases, and the junction held 4 bases outside the gene matches. CDR3 DNA: TGCGCCAGCAGCACCAGACAGGGGGCCGGGGAGCTGTTTTTT. The encoded protein is CASSTRQGAGELFF.

V and J are TRBV9 and TRBJ2-5; D is uncertain. The V gene lost 9 bases and the J gene lost 5 bases, with 17 bases spanning the gap. The CDR3 runs to 13 residues. Germline loops: CDR1 SGDLS, CDR2 YYNGEE. The CDR3 region is CAINSGWRETQYF. In DNA form, the CDR3 reads TGTGCCATAAATAGTGGGTGGCGGGAGACCCAGTACTTC. The entire variable domain, with the rest obtained from reference TRBV9 and TRBJ2-5, is as follows: DSGVTQTPKHLITATGQRVTLRCSPRSGDLSVYWYQQSLDQGLQFLIQYYNGEERAKGNILERFSAQQFPDLHSELNLSSLELGDSALYFCAINSGWRETQYFGPGTRLLVL.